This section outlines one T cell receptor beta chain sequence together with its context. Its antigen is unknown. The sample comes from a study of PD-1 blockade in classical Hodgkin lymphoma. Study summary: Nivolumab was administered to patients intravenously at 3 mg/kg every 2 weeks. Study results and caveats: Lower baseline TCR diversity was reported for newly diagnosed patients than for healthy donors. CD4+ but not CD8+ TCR diversity rose significantly by C4D1. Similar baseline diversity was found in complete responders and newly diagnosed patients.

The CDR3 is 13 amino acids. Germline-derived CDR1 and CDR2 are MDHEN and SYDVKM. Trimming left V 5 bases short and J 4 bases short, with 11 bases between. Profiling relied on immunoSEQ multiplex PCR, and the TCRdb table lists in-frame clones only, not all of them. The sample yields some 93,000 clones, roughly 78% seen once. Time point described: cycle 4 day 1 (C4D1), after less than seven weeks of nivolumab. Relapse after autologous stem cell transplantation occurred in every patient, and brentuximab vedotin exposure varied. The V and J genes are TRBV28 and TRBJ1-2; D may be TRBD1 (6 bases). The receptor was derived from a human donor with classical Hodgkin lymphoma. The material sequenced was peripheral blood mononuclear cells (PBMCs), taken before the fourth cycle of nivolumab. The CDR3 sequence: CASSLNRAYGYTF. CDR3 nucleotide sequence: TGTGCCAGCAGTCTGAACAGGGCCTATGGCTACACCTTC.